Below, 3 T cell receptor beta chains from the same sample are listed, as sequenced in a study of shared clonotypes between healthy human individuals. Generated by immunoSEQ multiplex PCR, the TCRdb table keeps only in-frame clones and is missing some. The table lists hundreds of thousands of clones, 55% to 85% of them singletons, with about 1.8% in the top ten. Specimen: memory CD4+ T cells sorted from blood. Documented subset: CD45RA-negative fraction. All receptors come from a woman under 40 in good health.

This chain links TRBV7-8 with TRBJ2-7; D possibly corresponds to TRBD1 (6 bases). Germline lookup yields CDR1 SGHVS and CDR2 FQNEAQ. V was shortened by 5 bases and J by 5 bases, with 13 bases between the two germline ends. The CDR3 has 13 residues. For the CDR3, the DNA is TGTGCCAGCAGCCGTAACAGGGACGACGAGCAGTACTTC. Encoded protein: CASSRNRDDEQYF.

The gene calls are TRBV5-1 and TRBJ2-3, with 8 bases matching TRBD2. J lost 2 bases, V lost 4 bases, and 9 bases had no gene match. The CDR3 has 16 residues. Germline V gives CDR1 SGHRS, CDR2 YFSETQ. The CDR3 spells CASSPRLAPTTDTQYF. In DNA form, the CDR3 reads TGCGCCAGCAGCCCCCGACTAGCGCCGACCACAGATACGCAGTATTTT.

The genes are TRBV11-2 and TRBJ1-1; D uncertain. Germline lookup yields CDR1 SGHAT and CDR2 FQNNGV. CDR3 length equals 16 residues. Trimming removed 5 bases from V and 4 bases from J, with 20 bases in between. The CDR3 loop is CASSTLGFWGGTEAFF. CDR3 nucleotides: TGTGCCAGCAGCACCCTTGGGTTCTGGGGAGGCACTGAAGCTTTCTTT. The whole variable domain, filled in from reference TRBV11-2 and TRBJ1-1, reads EAGVAQSPRYKIIEKRQSVAFWCNPISGHATLYWYQQILGQGPKLLIQFQNNGVVDDSQLPKDRFSAERLKGVDSTLKIQPAKLEDSAVYLCASSTLGFWGGTEAFFGQGTRLTVV.